The TCR beta chain described here comes from a study of response to subunit inactivated influenza vaccine (dated by TCRdb to the late 2010s). Study-level background: Deep quantitative T cell receptor repertoire profiling was used in the study to track responses to a trivalent subunit inactivated influenza vaccine.

Study-wide findings and limitations: According to the authors, only a limited number of new T cells may be recruited by each seasonal influenza vaccination.

There are many counts of this clonotype. The target of this receptor is not known. It has no much larger one-base neighbor in the sample; base qualities were not kept. CDR1 and CDR2 were assigned from the germline V gene (reference sequence) as LNHNV and YYDKDF. The junction carries 11 bases between V and J, which are trimmed by 0 bases and 2 bases respectively. The CDR3 sequence holds 16 residues, the cysteine and phenylalanine included. The retained sequence is limited to the CDR3, 48 bases, with the frame set at the first base. The library was built by means of RT-PCR. Sequencing instrument: Illumina HiSeq 2500. TCRdb took the public reads, trimmed them with fastp at Q25, ran MiXCR for clone calling and kept in-frame beta chains. Entries that share a CDR3 protein sequence are merged under the most common genes and DNA. In this sample the table shows more than 450,000 distinct CDR3 sequences, 12% of which occur a single time. 10% of the sample belongs to the ten largest clones.

The chain is encoded by TRBV15 joined to TRBJ2-4, and TRBD1 may be the D gene, going by 6 matching bases. The specimen was PBMCs from blood, collected on the day of vaccination. This TCR was recovered from a man between 45 and 60 years old who received an inactivated influenza vaccine. Donor details come from another sample of the same person, matched by shared clones. The CDR3 region: CATSREGAKTKNIQYF. The DNA sequence follows: TGTGCCACCAGCAGAGAGGGGGCGAAAACCAAAAACATTCAGTACTTC.